Following are 11 T cell receptor beta chains from one sample sequenced in a study of identical twins (dated by TCRdb to about 2016). Libraries came from 5' RACE. This sample was sequenced with an Illumina HiSeq 2000. The public reads were reanalyzed by TCRdb: fastp trimming at Q25, MiXCR alignment, in-frame beta chains only. Each entry merges the rows of one CDR3 protein and shows their most common DNA and genes. Recorded for this sample are about 530,000 distinct CDR3 sequences; 20% to 25% of them occurred a single time. The ten most abundant clones make up approximately 0.48% of the sample. These records were also assigned to another study, of yellow fever vaccine responses in identical twins.

Material: CD4+ T cells sorted from blood. These receptors all stem from a woman aged 18-29 years in good health.

This clonotype was detected only a few times. CDR3 nucleotides: TGCGCCAGCAGTCTTAAGGGACTAGCGGGAGGGAACCATTACAATGAGCAGTTCTTC. Translation: CASSLKGLAGGNHYNEQFF. This rearrangement joins TRBV10-1 to TRBJ2-1, with TRBD2 matching 16 bases. The junction had 11 bases not matched to a gene; V was cut back by 5 bases and J by 4 bases. The length of the CDR3 is 19 residues. Germline-derived CDR1 and CDR2 are WNHNN and SYGVQD (reference sequence).

The chain recombines TRBV5-1 with TRBJ2-1, with D unclear. The V end was cut by 1 base, the J end by 0 bases, with 8 bases between. The CDR3 extends over 15 amino acids. CDR1 and CDR2 (germline): SGHRS, YFSETQ. The CDR3 here is CASSLTPGSYNEQFF. The DNA of the CDR3 is TGCGCCAGCAGCTTGACACCGGGCTCCTACAATGAGCAGTTCTTC.

The chain recombines TRBV10-2 with TRBJ1-4; TRBD1 agrees at 7 bases. Trimming removed 4 bases from V and 10 bases from J; junction bases left unmatched: 6. This CDR3 has 13 amino acids. Germline-derived CDR1 and CDR2 are WSHSY and SAAADI. The CDR3: CASSAGQAGKLFF. The CDR3 DNA follows: TGCGCCAGCAGTGCTGGACAGGCGGGAAAACTGTTTTTT.

In this sample, this clonotype turned up a few times. The rearrangement links TRBV5-1 to TRBJ1-2, with D unclear. Trimming removed 0 bases from V and 7 bases from J, with 10 bases in between. The CDR3 has 13 residues. Germline lookup yields CDR1 SGHRS and CDR2 YFSETQ. This CDR3 reads CASSLVPDSGYTF. CDR3 bases: TGCGCCAGCAGCTTGGTACCAGATTCTGGCTACACCTTC.

The chain joins TRBV12-3 or TRBV12-4 to TRBJ2-4; perhaps D is TRBD1 or TRBD2 (7 bases each). The V end was cut by 3 bases, the J end by 6 bases, with 18 bases between. This CDR3 comprises 16 residues. For the CDR3, the DNA is TGTGCCAGCAGTTTGGGGGGAGGGGGCCAAGTAAACATTCAGTACTTC. Translating it yields CASSLGGGGQVNIQYF.

The chain recombines TRBV7-9 with TRBJ2-1; TRBD2 agrees at 13 bases. The J segment lost 7 bases and the V segment lost 3 bases, leaving 6 bases of the junction unmatched. CDR1 SEHNR and CDR2 FQNEAQ come from the germline V gene (reference sequence). CDR3 length: 16 amino acids. CDR3 loop: CASSFRTSGSTNEQFF. The CDR3 bases are TGTGCCAGCAGCTTCCGGACTAGCGGGAGCACAAATGAGCAGTTCTTC.

This clonotype was seen only a few times. This chain uses TRBV5-6 with TRBJ2-3; 10 nucleotides line up with TRBD2. With 5 bases clipped from V and 6 bases from J, the junction kept 6 bases outside the gene matches. Looked up from germline, CDR1 is SGHDT and CDR2 is YYEEEE. The CDR3 totals 14 residues. In DNA form, the CDR3 reads TGTGCCAGCAGACAAGCGGGGGGGCTCGATACGCAGTATTTT. It yields the protein CASRQAGGLDTQYF.

The chain has TRBV3-1 and TRBJ1-6; D unresolved. The CDR3 runs 15 residues. Between the trimmed V and J ends, which lost 1 base and 6 bases, there was a span of 10 bases. Looked up from germline, CDR1 is LGHDT and CDR2 is YNNKEL (reference sequence). CDR3 nucleotide sequence: TGTGCCAGCAGCCAAGGGACGGGAATTAATTCACCCCTCCACTTT. It is translated as CASSQGTGINSPLHF.

The chain employs TRBV6-5 and TRBJ2-7; TRBD2 aligns across 10 bases. V was clipped by 4 bases and J by 6 bases; unmatched bases: 3. The length of the CDR3 is 13 residues. Germline CDR1 reads MNHEY; CDR2 reads SVGAGI. The CDR3 is CASSSASGSEQYF. CDR3 DNA: TGTGCCAGCAGTTCGGCTAGCGGGAGCGAGCAGTACTTC.

In its sample, this clonotype was seen a few times. The chain employs TRBV27 and TRBJ2-3, with D uncertain. The length of the CDR3 is 11 residues. Trimming took 4 bases from V and 8 from J, leaving 7 bases between them. Germline CDR1 MNHEY, CDR2 SMNVEV (reference sequence). DNA for the CDR3: TGTGCCAGCAGTTCTGCGAGTACGCAGTATTTT. It translates to CASSSASTQYF.

The V and J genes are TRBV18 and TRBJ2-5; 7 bases are shared with TRBD1. The CDR3 is made up of 14 amino acids. Trimming at V came to 4 bases and at J to 5 bases, leaving 7 bases not matched to a gene. CDR1 is KGHSH and CDR2 is LQKENI in the germline V gene. The DNA of the CDR3 is TGTGCCAGCTCACAGAATACGGACAGGGAGACCCAGTACTTC. Protein: CASSQNTDRETQYF.